Sequencing of this T cell receptor (beta chain) was carried out in a study of beta chain features in type 1 diabetes. Study details: Cells sorted and examined across all samples totaled more than 95,000,000.

The isolated RNA, all of it, was reverse transcribed, so expressed TCRB transcripts were what got sequenced. The protocol was immunoSEQ multiplex PCR, while the TCRdb copy is restricted to in-frame clones and leaves out a portion. Seen here are some 150,000 clones, about 9.1% observed once, and the top ten hold approximately 0.65%. General study results and limits: Shorter TCRB CDR3s, moderately but significantly so, were found in Type 1 diabetes patients in all four CD4+ subsets.

CDR1 is SGHTA and CDR2 is FQGNSA in the germline V gene. Between the trimmed V and J ends, which lost 4 bases and 0 bases, there was a span of 10 bases. The CDR3 contains 14 residues. This clone has a handful of counts. What it binds is not known. This receptor was obtained from a woman aged 40 to 50 in good health. Sample: central memory CD4+ T cells from blood. The chain carries TRBV7-2 and TRBJ2-7; TRBD1 might be the D (6 bases). CDR3 in amino acids: CASSSGAASYEQYF. CDR3 nucleotides: TGTGCCAGCAGCTCAGGGGCCGCCTCCTACGAGCAGTACTTC.